This entry lists 10 T cell receptor beta chains sequenced from one sample in a study of blood T cell repertoires in COVID-19. Produced via immunoSEQ multiplex PCR; TCRdb's table is partial and in-frame only. The table has fewer than 250,000 clones, over 75% seen once. Sequencing was done on a sample of peripheral blood. The receptor source for this set is a woman aged 40-49 years who had recovered from COVID-19.

This clone was picked up a small number of times. V usage is TRBV10-3 and J usage is TRBJ2-3, with a possible D match to TRBD2 (6 bases). The V gene lost 3 bases and the J gene lost 5 bases, with 18 bases spanning the gap. CDR1 is ENHRY, CDR2 SYGVKD, per germline. CDR3 length: 16 residues. Written as DNA, the CDR3 is TGTGCCATCAGTGATCGCCCGGGAGCATACCAAGATACGCAGTATTTT. Encoded protein: CAISDRPGAYQDTQYF.

The chain employs TRBV2 and TRBJ1-1; D may be TRBD1 (6 bases). V lost 4 bases and J 10 bases, leaving 13 bases between the germline ends. The CDR3 loop spans 12 amino acids. Germline CDR1 is SNHLY and CDR2 is FYNNEI. The chain's CDR3 is CASSATGHGAFF. DNA for the CDR3: TGTGCCAGCAGTGCGACAGGTCACGGAGCTTTCTTT.

The rearrangement links TRBV21-1 to TRBJ2-2; TRBD2 reflects the table's D call only, with no check against the DNA. TRBV21-1 has pseudogene status. The CDR3 is 19 amino acids. The CDR3 sequence is CASSKAGGLAGANTGELFF. DNA of the CDR3: TGTGCCAGCAGCAAAGCGGGGGGACTAGCGGGAGCCAACACCGGGGAGCTGTTTTTT.

This rearrangement joins TRBV6-6 to TRBJ2-2; 8 bases fit TRBD1. J was trimmed by 3 bases and V by 6 bases; bases with no gene match: 9. The CDR3 is 16 amino acids. CDR1 MNHNY and CDR2 SVGAGI come from the germline V gene (reference sequence). The CDR3 loop reads CASRRQGAKYTGELFF. DNA of the CDR3: TGTGCCAGCAGGCGGCAGGGGGCGAAGTACACCGGGGAGCTGTTTTTT.

The chain is built from TRBV6-5 and TRBJ2-7; 14 bases are a match to TRBD2. The germline CDR1 and CDR2 sequences are MNHEY and SVGAGI. There are 16 residues in the CDR3. V shed 4 bases and J 3 bases; nucleotides not matched to a gene: 5. The CDR3 spells CASSLGTSGSVYEQYF. The CDR3 nucleotides are TGTGCCAGCAGTTTAGGGACTAGCGGGAGTGTCTACGAGCAGTACTTC.

The chain links TRBV5-1 to TRBJ1-6; possibly TRBD1 for D (5 bases). CDR1 is SGHRS and CDR2 is YFSETQ in the germline V gene. This CDR3 has 15 residues. Trimming cost V 4 bases and J 8 bases, with 16 bases left between them. The CDR3 is CASSQQGPLDSPLHF. As DNA, the CDR3 is TGCGCCAGCAGCCAGCAGGGTCCACTGGATTCACCCCTCCACTTT.

The gene calls are TRBV2 and TRBJ1-5, with 7 bases that match TRBD1. The CDR3 covers 13 residues. Germline V gene data show CDR1 as SNHLY and CDR2 as FYNNEI. Trimming at V came to 7 bases and at J to 4 bases, leaving 4 bases not matched to a gene. The CDR3 loop is CASTGGINQPQHF. As DNA, the CDR3 is TGTGCCAGCACAGGGGGAATAAATCAGCCCCAGCATTTT.

This clone was counted only a few times. CDR3 DNA sequence: TGTGCCAGCAGCACAGTCTCGAGCTCCTACAATGAGCAGTTCTTC. This translates into CASSTVSSSYNEQFF. The chain is built from TRBV7-2 and TRBJ2-1; D call uncertain. The CDR3 has 15 amino acids. Trimming removed 5 bases from V and 0 bases from J, with 11 bases in between. The germline V gene encodes CDR1 SGHTA and CDR2 FQGNSA.

This clone was seen a few times. The rearrangement uses TRBV7-9 and TRBJ2-2; a possible D gene is TRBD1 (6 bases). V lost 5 bases and J lost 4, with 11 bases in between. Germline V gene data show CDR1 as SEHNR and CDR2 as FQNEAQ (reference sequence). The CDR3 extends over 14 amino acids. The CDR3 nucleotides are TGTGCCAGCAGCCTCGACAGGTTCACCGGGGAGCTGTTTTTT. Translated: CASSLDRFTGELFF.

This sequence joins TRBV18 and TRBJ1-2; D remains ambiguous. Trimming stripped 2 bases from V and 8 bases from J, with 9 bases between. Germline CDR1 KGHSH, CDR2 LQKENI. The length of the CDR3 is 12 residues. DNA of the CDR3: TGTGCCAGCTCACCAGGTTTTGAGGGCTACACCTTC. Protein: CASSPGFEGYTF. Together with reference TRBV18 and TRBJ1-2, the CDR3 gives the full variable domain: NAGVMQNPRHLVRRRGQEARLRCSPMKGHSHVYWYRQLPEEGLKFMVYLQKENIIDESGMPKERFSAEFPKEGPSILRIQQVVRGDSAAYFCASSPGFEGYTFGSGTRLTVV.